This record covers a single T cell receptor (beta chain). The source of the sample is a study of blood T cell repertoires in COVID-19. Study-level background: Specimens from acute and convalescent COVID-19 originated in the United States, Italy and Spain.

Germline V gene sequence: CDR1 SGHAT, CDR2 FQNNGV. This CDR3 spans 15 amino acids. The germline V and J ends were trimmed by 5 bases and 3 bases, with 17 bases remaining between them. Source study methods: Estimates of nucleated cell counts were drawn from the amplification of reference gene primers. This table comes from immunoSEQ multiplex PCR, and its TCRdb copy is limited to in-frame clones, with some not included. Clone size and the V and J calls come from that table; the DNA yielded D and trimming. The data show approximately 210,000 clones, with approximately 82% seen just once and 2% to 3% held by the top ten.

This sequence originates from a woman aged 70 to 79 with active or convalescent COVID-19. J is TRBJ2-7 and V is TRBV11-2; TRBD1 is a possible D gene (5 bases). Sequenced material: peripheral blood. CDR3 residues: CASSPQGGRDYEQYF. For the CDR3, the DNA is TGTGCCAGCAGCCCCCAGGGCGGTAGGGACTACGAGCAGTACTTC.